These T cell receptor beta chains were read from a single sample in a study of blood T cell repertoires in COVID-19. Libraries were prepared by immunoSEQ multiplex PCR; TCRdb keeps only in-frame clonotypes and omits some of them. The sample yields 150,000 to 200,000 clones, 70% to 85% seen once. Sequencing used PBMCs or T cells enriched from blood (not recorded which). Receptors originate from an older woman in a cohort exposed to, infected with or recovered from COVID-19 (not recorded which). The CDR3 runs from the conserved cysteine through the conserved F or W. D genes are given only for firm matches. A row's size may be missing; if present it is once, few, many or a size class.

D	size	V	J	CDR3	DNA
NA	NA	TRBV29-1	TRBJ1-5	CSVQGMGQPQHF	TGCAGCGTTCAGGGGATGGGTCAGCCCCAGCATTTT
TRBD1	few	TRBV28	TRBJ2-7	CASSLGSLRTGENYEQYF	TGTGCCAGCAGTTTAGGGAGCCTACGGACAGGGGAAAACTACGAGCAGTACTTC
NA	NA	TRBV7-8	TRBJ2-7	CASSHSSTGSYEQYF	TGTGCCAGCAGCCACTCCTCGACTGGGTCCTACGAGCAGTACTTC
NA	few	TRBV28	TRBJ2-7	CASSPPGQWYEQYF	TGTGCCAGCAGTCCTCCAGGGCAGTGGTACGAGCAGTACTTC
TRBD1	NA	TRBV6-5	TRBJ1-4	CASRQGVEEKLFF	TGTGCCAGCAGACAGGGGGTAGAGGAAAAACTGTTTTTT
TRBD1	NA	TRBV6-2/TRBV6-3	TRBJ1-4	CASSYQGALEKLFF	TGTGCCAGCAGTTACCAGGGGGCGCTTGAAAAACTGTTTTTT
NA	NA	TRBV28	TRBJ2-3	CASGQPSTDTQYF	TGTGCCAGTGGACAGCCCAGCACAGATACGCAGTATTTT
TRBD1	NA	TRBV3-1/TRBV3-2	TRBJ2-7	CASSQAHWGTGANEQYF	TGTGCCAGCAGCCAAGCCCATTGGGGAACAGGGGCGAACGAGCAGTACTTC
NA	NA	TRBV4-3	TRBJ2-2	CASSQSGGELFF	TGCGCCAGCAGCCAATCGGGCGGGGAGCTGTTTTTT
TRBD1	NA	TRBV5-1	TRBJ1-2	CASSSWTGVGYTF	TGCGCCAGCAGTTCGTGGACAGGGGTAGGCTACACCTTC
NA	few	TRBV28	TRBJ1-3	CASSSEVSGNTIYF	TGTGCCAGCAGTTCGGAGGTCTCTGGAAACACCATATATTTT
TRBD1	NA	TRBV2	TRBJ2-2	CASSAQGAVTGELFF	TGTGCCAGCAGTGCCCAGGGGGCCGTCACCGGGGAGCTGTTTTTT
NA	NA	TRBV11-2	TRBJ1-2	CASSLAQASYGYTF	TGTGCCAGCAGCTTAGCCCAGGCATCCTATGGCTACACCTTC
NA	NA	TRBV5-4	TRBJ2-4	CASSATVAKNIQYF	TGTGCCAGCAGCGCCACAGTAGCCAAAAACATTCAGTACTTC
TRBD2	NA	TRBV3-1/TRBV3-2	TRBJ2-1	CASSPRLAGYNEQFF	TGTGCCAGCAGCCCCCGACTAGCGGGCTACAATGAGCAGTTCTTC
TRBD2	NA	TRBV7-9	TRBJ2-1	CASSLAGGNEQFF	TGTGCCAGCAGCTTAGCCGGGGGGAATGAGCAGTTCTTC
TRBD2	NA	TRBV7-9	TRBJ2-3	CASSLDAGGMDTQYF	TGTGCCAGCAGCTTAGACGCGGGAGGGATGGATACGCAGTATTTT
NA	NA	TRBV21-1	TRBJ1-5	CASSKDFGYSNQPQHF	TGTGCCAGCAGCAAAGATTTCGGTTATAGCAATCAGCCCCAGCATTTT
NA	NA	TRBV5-6	TRBJ2-7	CASSPIGGPPYEQYF	TGTGCCAGCAGCCCCATTGGAGGACCGCCCTACGAGCAGTACTTC
NA	NA	TRBV4-1	TRBJ1-3	CASSQGRASDTIYF	TGCGCCAGCAGCCAAGGGAGGGCGTCGGACACCATATATTTT
TRBD1	NA	TRBV28	TRBJ1-5	CASSPTGEGQPQHF	TGTGCCAGCAGCCCGACAGGGGAGGGTCAGCCCCAGCATTTT
TRBD1	NA	TRBV18	TRBJ2-3	CASSPQGAAASYTQYF	TGTGCCAGCTCCCCACAGGGGGCAGCGGCATCATATACGCAGTATTTT
NA	NA	TRBV28	TRBJ1-5	CASTDLNQPQHF	TGTGCCAGCACAGATTTAAATCAGCCCCAGCATTTT
TRBD2	NA	TRBV4-2	TRBJ2-2	CASSPLAGGTGELFF	TGTGCCAGCAGCCCTTTAGCGGGTGGGACCGGGGAGCTGTTTTTT
TRBD1	NA	TRBV19	TRBJ1-5	CASSHRDRENQPQHF	TGTGCCAGTAGCCACCGGGACAGAGAAAATCAGCCCCAGCATTTT
TRBD1	NA	TRBV30	TRBJ1-3	CAWRSDRVPGNTIYF	TGTGCCTGGAGGTCGGACAGGGTCCCTGGAAACACCATATATTTT
NA	NA	TRBV28	TRBJ2-4	CASSYPVAKNIQYF	TGTGCCAGCAGTTACCCGGTGGCCAAAAACATTCAGTACTTC
TRBD2	once	TRBV5-1	TRBJ2-3	CASSLVASGVSTDTQYF	TGCGCCAGCAGCTTGGTTGCTAGCGGGGTGAGCACAGATACGCAGTATTTT
NA	NA	TRBV5-1	TRBJ1-1	CASSRGLNTEAFF	TGCGCCAGCAGTCGAGGCCTGAACACTGAAGCTTTCTTT
TRBD2	NA	TRBV5-4	TRBJ2-5	CASSAWTSGRETQYF	TGTGCCAGCAGCGCCTGGACTAGCGGGAGGGAGACCCAGTACTTC
NA	few	TRBV5-1	TRBJ2-7	CASSSYDEQYF	TGCGCCAGCAGCTCCTATGACGAGCAGTACTTC
NA	NA	TRBV5-1	TRBJ1-2	CASSTDSSDGYTF	TGCGCCAGCAGCACGGACTCGAGCGATGGCTACACCTTC
TRBD1	few	TRBV2	TRBJ1-3	CASSYDRGSGNTIYF	TGTGCCAGCAGTTACGACAGGGGTTCTGGAAACACCATATATTTT
NA	NA	TRBV6-2/TRBV6-3	TRBJ2-7	CASSVPPETREQYF	TGTGCCAGCAGCGTTCCTCCCGAAACCAGAGAGCAGTACTTC
TRBD2	NA	TRBV7-2	TRBJ2-2	CASSLAGLVSGELFF	TGTGCCAGCAGCTTAGCAGGACTAGTTTCCGGGGAGCTGTTTTTT
NA	NA	TRBV6-5	TRBJ2-7	CASSPTSFYEQYF	TGTGCCAGCAGTCCGACTAGTTTCTACGAGCAGTACTTC
NA	NA	TRBV7-6	TRBJ2-1	CASSLDDRGGVDEQFF	TGTGCCAGCAGCTTAGACGACAGGGGAGGGGTCGATGAGCAGTTCTTC
NA	NA	TRBV5-1	TRBJ2-6	CASSLLLGANVLTF	TGCGCCAGCAGCTTACTGCTTGGGGCCAACGTCCTGACTTTC
NA	NA	TRBV4-1	TRBJ1-3	CASSQSPVAEATGNTIYF	TGCGCCAGCAGCCAATCCCCTGTTGCAGAAGCGACTGGAAACACCATATATTTT
NA	NA	TRBV2	TRBJ2-1	CANQRLSEWDEQFF	TGTGCCAACCAGCGCCTAAGTGAGTGGGATGAGCAGTTCTTC
NA	few	TRBV13	TRBJ2-1	CASSLVRVGNEQFF	TGTGCCAGCAGCTTAGTCCGAGTTGGCAATGAGCAGTTCTTC
TRBD2	NA	TRBV5-1	TRBJ2-1	CASSWEGTSGTQFF	TGCGCCAGCAGCTGGGAGGGGACTAGCGGGACCCAGTTCTTC
NA	NA	TRBV11-3	TRBJ1-4	CASSLGGDNEKLFF	TGTGCCAGCAGCCTCGGGGGTGATAATGAAAAACTGTTTTTT
TRBD1	NA	TRBV15	TRBJ2-3	CATSRGTGGPDTQYF	TGTGCCACCAGCAGAGGGACAGGGGGCCCAGATACGCAGTATTTT
NA	NA	TRBV7-2	TRBJ2-1	CATHFSLGNEQFF	TGTGCCACCCATTTTAGTCTCGGCAATGAGCAGTTCTTC
NA	NA	TRBV6-5	TRBJ1-2	CASSYGLRENYGYTF	TGTGCCAGCAGTTACGGTCTTAGGGAGAACTATGGCTACACCTTC
NA	NA	TRBV21-1	TRBJ2-7	CASSILGRTTPSYEQYF	TGTGCCAGCAGCATTTTAGGGAGGACCACTCCATCCTACGAGCAGTACTTC
TRBD2	NA	TRBV28	TRBJ2-7	CASSLLASGIYEQYF	TGTGCCAGCAGTTTATTGGCTAGCGGGATCTACGAGCAGTACTTC
NA	NA	TRBV19	TRBJ1-6	CASSRGEGSSPLHF	TGTGCCAGTAGTCGGGGGGAAGGTAGTTCACCCCTCCACTTT
TRBD2	NA	TRBV28	TRBJ2-1	CASSSWTSGRVAYNEQFF	TGTGCCAGCAGTTCCTGGACTAGCGGGAGGGTTGCCTACAATGAGCAGTTCTTC
NA	few	TRBV6-6	TRBJ2-2	CASSPPKRVGYTGELFF	TGTGCCAGCAGTCCACCAAAGCGGGTCGGATACACCGGGGAGCTGTTTTTT
TRBD1	few	TRBV5-5	TRBJ2-5	CASSFGQGRETQYF	TGTGCCAGCAGCTTCGGACAGGGACGAGAGACCCAGTACTTC
TRBD2	NA	TRBV7-9	TRBJ2-3	CASSLASLAGFTDTQYF	TGTGCCAGCAGCTTAGCTTCATTAGCGGGCTTCACAGATACGCAGTATTTT
NA	NA	TRBV5-1	TRBJ2-1	CASSLASVGSGSSYNEQFF	TGCGCCAGCAGCTTGGCCTCCGTGGGGAGCGGCAGCTCCTACAATGAGCAGTTCTTC
NA	few	TRBV2	TRBJ2-1	CASNRGFYNEQFF	TGTGCCAGCAACCGAGGGTTCTACAATGAGCAGTTCTTC